The T cell receptor (beta chain) described here comes from a study of T cell responses to AZD1222 COVID-19 vaccine. Study-wide results and caveats: Clonal diversity was possibly underestimated; the donors were predominantly white British and more often female. Only a handful of AZD1222 recipients, roughly 6 in all, had baseline seropositivity.

The table came from immunoSEQ multiplex PCR; TCRdb's copy has only in-frame clones and leaves some out. This table has about 170,000 clones, 80% to 90% appearing once. Per the germline V gene, CDR1 is MGHRA and CDR2 is YSYEKL. The germline V and J ends were trimmed by 5 bases and 6 bases, with 17 bases remaining between them. The CDR3 loop spans 15 amino acids. Note on this clone: Its antigen is not known.

The sequence was obtained from an adult in good health. The chain carries TRBV4-1 and TRBJ2-1; D may match TRBD1 or TRBD2 (5 bases each). Sequences were derived from peripheral blood, sampled on day 0 of AZD1222 vaccination. The CDR3 loop is CASSLRWDGRNEQFF. The CDR3 nucleotides read TGCGCCAGCAGCTTAAGGTGGGACGGCCGCAATGAGCAGTTCTTC.